Described below is a single T cell receptor (beta chain) sequence and its context. Its antigen remains undetermined. Base qualities are not recorded, but no much larger clone differs from it by a single base. These data belong to a study of control samples from healthy donors and cancer patients (dated by TCRdb to between 2020 and 2021). The protocol used for the library was the immunoSEQ multiplex PCR assay. As stored in TCRdb, this immuneACCESS dataset retains in-frame rearrangements with V and J assigned. A fraction of the clones does not appear; measured against another copy, unresolved V genes explain less than half of the discrepancy, and the remainder lacks a known reason. The sample contains about 220,000 clones, around 94% of them found a single time. The ten largest clones capture about 1.6% of the sample. The CDR3, cysteine through phenylalanine, is 13 amino acids long. Only the CDR3 DNA stays, 39 bases, in frame from base 1. V sheds 1 base and J sheds 3 bases, leaving 6 bases between their ends. CDR1 SEHNR and CDR2 FQNEAQ are derived from the germline V gene (reference sequence).

This receptor chain uses TRBV7-9 and TRBJ1-2; the D gene cannot be resolved reliably. Sequencing was done on a sample of blood. This clonotype originated in a man in his forties or fifties in good health. The nucleotide sequence is TGTGCCAGCAGCTTAGACTTTCACTATGGCTACACCTTC. Translated, it gives CASSLDFHYGYTF.